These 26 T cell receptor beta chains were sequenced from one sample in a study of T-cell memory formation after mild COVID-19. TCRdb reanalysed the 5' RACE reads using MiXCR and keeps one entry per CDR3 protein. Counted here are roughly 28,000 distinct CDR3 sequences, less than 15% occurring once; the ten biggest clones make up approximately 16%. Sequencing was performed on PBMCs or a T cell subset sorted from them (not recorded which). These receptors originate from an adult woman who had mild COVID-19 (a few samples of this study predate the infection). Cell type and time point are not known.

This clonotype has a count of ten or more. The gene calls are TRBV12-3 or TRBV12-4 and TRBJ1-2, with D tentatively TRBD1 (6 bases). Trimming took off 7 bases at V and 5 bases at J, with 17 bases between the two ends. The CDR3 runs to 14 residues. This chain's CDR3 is CASTRDKTFYGYTF. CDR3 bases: TGTGCCAGCACGAGGGACAAAACATTTTATGGCTACACCTTC.

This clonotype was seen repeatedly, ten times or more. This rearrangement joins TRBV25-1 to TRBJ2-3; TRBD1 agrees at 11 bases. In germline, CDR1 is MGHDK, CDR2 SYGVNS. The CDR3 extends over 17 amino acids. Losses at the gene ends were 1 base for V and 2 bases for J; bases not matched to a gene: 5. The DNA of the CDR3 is TGTGCCAGCAGTGAATCCCGGGACAGGGGGAACACAGATACGCAGTATTTT. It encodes CASSESRDRGNTDTQYF.

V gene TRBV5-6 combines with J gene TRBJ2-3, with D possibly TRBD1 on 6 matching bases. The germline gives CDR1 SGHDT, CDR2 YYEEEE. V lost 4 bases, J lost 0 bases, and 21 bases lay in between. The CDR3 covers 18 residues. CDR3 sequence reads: CASSTDRLILPSTDTQYF. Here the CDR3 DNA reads TGTGCCAGCAGCACGGACAGACTAATACTTCCAAGCACAGATACGCAGTATTTT.

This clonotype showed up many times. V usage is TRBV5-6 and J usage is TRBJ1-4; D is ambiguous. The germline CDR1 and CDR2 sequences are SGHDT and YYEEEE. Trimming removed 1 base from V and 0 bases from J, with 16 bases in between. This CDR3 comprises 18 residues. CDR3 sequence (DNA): TGTGCCAGCAGCTTGCTCCACGACATGGGCGCAACTAATGAAAAACTGTTTTTT. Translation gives CASSLLHDMGATNEKLFF.

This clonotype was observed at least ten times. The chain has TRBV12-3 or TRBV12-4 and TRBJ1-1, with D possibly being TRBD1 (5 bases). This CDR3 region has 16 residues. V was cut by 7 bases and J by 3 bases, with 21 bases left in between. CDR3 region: CASNPYPQGRDTEAFF. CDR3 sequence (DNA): TGTGCCAGCAATCCTTACCCCCAGGGTAGGGACACTGAAGCTTTCTTT.

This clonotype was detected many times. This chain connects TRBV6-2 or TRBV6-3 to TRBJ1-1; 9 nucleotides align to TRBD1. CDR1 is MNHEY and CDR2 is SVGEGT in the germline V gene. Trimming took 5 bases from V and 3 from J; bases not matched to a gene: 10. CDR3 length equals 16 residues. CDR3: CASSNTGGALDTEAFF. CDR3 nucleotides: TGTGCCAGCAGTAACACAGGGGGCGCTTTGGACACTGAAGCTTTCTTT.

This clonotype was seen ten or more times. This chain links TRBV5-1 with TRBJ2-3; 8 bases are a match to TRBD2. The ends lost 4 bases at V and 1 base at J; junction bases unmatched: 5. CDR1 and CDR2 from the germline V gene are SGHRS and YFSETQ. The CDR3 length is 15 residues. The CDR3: CASSISGARTDTQYF. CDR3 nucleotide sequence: TGCGCCAGCAGCATTAGCGGGGCCCGCACAGATACGCAGTATTTT.

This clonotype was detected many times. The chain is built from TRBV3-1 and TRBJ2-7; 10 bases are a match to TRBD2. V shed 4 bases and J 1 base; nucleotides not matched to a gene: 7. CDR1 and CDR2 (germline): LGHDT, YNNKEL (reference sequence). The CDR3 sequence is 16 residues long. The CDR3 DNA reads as TGTGCCAGCAGCCCCCCCCTAGCGGGGGTTTCCTACGAGCAGTACTTC. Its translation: CASSPPLAGVSYEQYF.

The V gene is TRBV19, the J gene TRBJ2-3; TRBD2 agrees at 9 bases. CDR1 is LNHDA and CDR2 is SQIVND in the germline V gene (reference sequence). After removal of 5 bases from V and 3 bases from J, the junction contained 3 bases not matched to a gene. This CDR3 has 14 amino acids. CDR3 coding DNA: TGTGCCAGTAGTTCTACTAGCGGGACAGATACGCAGTATTTT. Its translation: CASSSTSGTDTQYF.

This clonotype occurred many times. CDR3 residues: CASSRIHQETQYF. The CDR3 region has the DNA TGTGCCAGCAGTAGGATTCACCAAGAGACCCAGTACTTC. The V call is TRBV6-2 or TRBV6-3, the J call TRBJ2-5; no firm D call. The CDR3 totals 13 residues. Germline loops: CDR1 MNHEY, CDR2 SVGEGT. V was shortened by 5 bases and J by 0 bases, with 7 bases between the two germline ends.

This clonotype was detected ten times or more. The CDR3 loop reads CASSPGAWPQHF. CDR3 DNA sequence: TGTGCCAGCAGTCCGGGCGCCTGGCCCCAGCATTTT. This chain connects TRBV12-3 or TRBV12-4 to TRBJ1-5; no definite D call. The CDR3 has 12 residues. Trimming shortened V by 5 bases and J by 9 bases, and 11 bases separated the two germline ends.

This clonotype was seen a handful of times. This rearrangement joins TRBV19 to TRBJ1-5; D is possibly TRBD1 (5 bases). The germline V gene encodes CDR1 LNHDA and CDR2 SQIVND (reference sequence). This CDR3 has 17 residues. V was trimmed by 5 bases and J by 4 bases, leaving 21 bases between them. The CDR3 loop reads CASSPIGEGAGNQPQHF. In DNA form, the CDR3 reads TGTGCCAGTAGTCCTATCGGTGAAGGGGCTGGTAATCAGCCCCAGCATTTT.

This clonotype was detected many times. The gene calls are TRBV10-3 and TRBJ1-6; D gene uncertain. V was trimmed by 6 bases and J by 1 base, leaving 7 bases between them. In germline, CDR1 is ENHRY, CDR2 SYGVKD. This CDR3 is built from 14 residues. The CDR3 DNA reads TGTGCCATCAGGCGGGATTCCTATAATTCACCCCTCCACTTT. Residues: CAIRRDSYNSPLHF.

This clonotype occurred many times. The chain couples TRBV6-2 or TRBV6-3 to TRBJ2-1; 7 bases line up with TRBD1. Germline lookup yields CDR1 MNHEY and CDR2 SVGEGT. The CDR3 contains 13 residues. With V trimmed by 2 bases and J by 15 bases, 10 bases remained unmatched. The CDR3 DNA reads TGTGCCAGCAGTTACAGGGGACAGCCCTGGCCGTTCTTC. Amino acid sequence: CASSYRGQPWPFF.

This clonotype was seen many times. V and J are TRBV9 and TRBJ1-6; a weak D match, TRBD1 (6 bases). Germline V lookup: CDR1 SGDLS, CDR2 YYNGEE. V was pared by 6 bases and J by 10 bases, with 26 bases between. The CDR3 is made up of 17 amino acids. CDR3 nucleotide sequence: TGTGCCAGCACCCCCTTTGGGGGGCCGGTTGATGGCTCACCCCTCCACTTT. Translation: CASTPFGGPVDGSPLHF.

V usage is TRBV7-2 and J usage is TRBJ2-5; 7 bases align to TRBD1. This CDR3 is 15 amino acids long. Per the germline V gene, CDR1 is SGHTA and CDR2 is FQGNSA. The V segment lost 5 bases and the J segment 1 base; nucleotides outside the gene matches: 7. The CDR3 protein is CASSIPRQGQETQYF. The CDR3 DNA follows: TGTGCCAGCAGCATTCCCCGACAGGGCCAAGAGACCCAGTACTTC.

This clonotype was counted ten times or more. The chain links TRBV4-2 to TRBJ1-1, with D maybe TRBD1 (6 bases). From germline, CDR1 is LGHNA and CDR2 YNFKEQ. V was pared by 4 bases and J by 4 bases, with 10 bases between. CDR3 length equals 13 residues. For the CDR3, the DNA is TGTGCCAGCAGCCGAACAGGGAGCACTGAAGCTTTCTTT. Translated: CASSRTGSTEAFF.

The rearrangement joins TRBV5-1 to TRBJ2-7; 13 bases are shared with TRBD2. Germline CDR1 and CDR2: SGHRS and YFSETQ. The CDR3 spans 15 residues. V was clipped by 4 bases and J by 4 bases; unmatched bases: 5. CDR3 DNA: TGCGCCAGCAGCACCGGACTAGCGGGAGTTTACGAGCAGTACTTC. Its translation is CASSTGLAGVYEQYF.

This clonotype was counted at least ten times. The CDR3 region is CSGRGSSYNEQFF. The CDR3 DNA is TGCAGCGGCCGAGGGAGCTCCTACAATGAGCAGTTCTTC. The chain uses TRBV29-1 and TRBJ2-1, with a tentative D call TRBD2 (5 bases). CDR1 is SQVTM, CDR2 ANQGSEA, per germline. CDR3 size: 13 residues. V was clipped by 7 bases and J by 0 bases, with 10 bases between them.

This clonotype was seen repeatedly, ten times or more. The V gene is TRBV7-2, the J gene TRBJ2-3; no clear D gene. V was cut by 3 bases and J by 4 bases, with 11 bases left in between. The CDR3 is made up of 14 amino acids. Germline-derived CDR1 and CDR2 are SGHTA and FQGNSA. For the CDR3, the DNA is TGTGCCAGCAGCTTTTATCTAGATTCAGATACGCAGTATTTT. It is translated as CASSFYLDSDTQYF.

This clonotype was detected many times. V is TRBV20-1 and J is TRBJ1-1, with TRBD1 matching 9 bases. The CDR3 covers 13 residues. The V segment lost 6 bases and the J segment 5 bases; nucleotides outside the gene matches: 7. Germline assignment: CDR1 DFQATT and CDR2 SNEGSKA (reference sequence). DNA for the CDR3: TGCAGTGCCAATAGACAGGGGGGGACTGAAGCTTTCTTT. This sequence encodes CSANRQGGTEAFF.

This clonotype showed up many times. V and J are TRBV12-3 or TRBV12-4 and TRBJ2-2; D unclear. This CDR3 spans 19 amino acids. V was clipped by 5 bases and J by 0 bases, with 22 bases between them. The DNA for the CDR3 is TGTGCCAGCAGTATCACTGAGTCGGTTTTTTTCGCGAACACCGGGGAGCTGTTTTTT. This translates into CASSITESVFFANTGELFF.

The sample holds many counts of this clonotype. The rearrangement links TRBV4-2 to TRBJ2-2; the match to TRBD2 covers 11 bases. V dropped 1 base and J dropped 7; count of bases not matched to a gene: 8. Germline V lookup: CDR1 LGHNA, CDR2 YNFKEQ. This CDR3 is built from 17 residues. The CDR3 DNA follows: TGTGCCAGCAGCCAAGGGGAAACTAGCGGGAGCGACGGGGAGCTGTTTTTT. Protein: CASSQGETSGSDGELFF.

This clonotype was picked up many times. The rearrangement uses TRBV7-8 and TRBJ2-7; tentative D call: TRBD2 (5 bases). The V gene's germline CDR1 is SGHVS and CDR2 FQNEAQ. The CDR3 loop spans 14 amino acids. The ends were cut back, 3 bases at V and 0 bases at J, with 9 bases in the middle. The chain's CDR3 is CASSFIRDSYEQYF. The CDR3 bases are TGTGCCAGCAGCTTCATTCGGGACTCCTACGAGCAGTACTTC.

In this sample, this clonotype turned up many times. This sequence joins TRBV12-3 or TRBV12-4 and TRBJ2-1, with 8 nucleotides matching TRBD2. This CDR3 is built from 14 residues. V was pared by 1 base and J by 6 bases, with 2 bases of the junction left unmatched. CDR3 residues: CASSLGGTSNEQFF. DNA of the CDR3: TGTGCCAGCAGTTTAGGGGGGACTAGCAATGAGCAGTTCTTC.

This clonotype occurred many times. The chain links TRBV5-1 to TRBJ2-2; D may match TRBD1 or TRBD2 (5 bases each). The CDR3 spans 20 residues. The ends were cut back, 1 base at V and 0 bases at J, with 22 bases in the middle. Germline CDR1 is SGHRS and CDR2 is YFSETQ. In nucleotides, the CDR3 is TGCGCCAGCAGCTTGTTTCCTGTAGACGGGACGCCCGCGAACACCGGGGAGCTGTTTTTT. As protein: CASSLFPVDGTPANTGELFF. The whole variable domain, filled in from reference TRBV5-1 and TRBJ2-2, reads KAGVTQTPRYLIKTRGQQVTLSCSPISGHRSVSWYQQTPGQGLQFLFEYFSETQRNKGNFPGRFSGRQFSNSRSEMNVSTLELGDSALYLCASSLFPVDGTPANTGELFFGEGSRLTVL.